This passage covers 14 T cell receptor beta chains from one sample sequenced in a study of blood T cell repertoires in COVID-19. Data came from immunoSEQ multiplex PCR; TCRdb stores just in-frame clones and leaves some out. The sample lists around 190,000 clones, 88% seen once, with over 15% in the top ten. The sample consisted of peripheral blood. The receptors shown here come from a middle-aged man with COVID-19, enrolled during active disease.

The chain links TRBV15 to TRBJ2-3; D is possibly TRBD2 (7 bases). Trimming removed 4 bases from V and 3 bases from J, with 20 bases in between. Germline V lookup: CDR1 LNHNV, CDR2 YYDKDF (reference sequence). The CDR3 sequence is 17 residues long. This CDR3 is CATSTPRGGLKTDTQYF. CDR3 bases: TGTGCCACCAGCACCCCTCGCGGGGGCCTTAAAACAGATACGCAGTATTTT.

The CDR3 is CASSKATGQANQPQHF. CDR3 in DNA: TGTGCCAGCAGCAAAGCTACAGGGCAGGCGAATCAGCCCCAGCATTTT. This rearrangement joins TRBV21-1 to TRBJ1-5; the table's D gene call, TRBD1, was not cross checked with the DNA. TRBV21-1 is listed as a pseudogene. CDR3 length: 16 amino acids.

This chain links TRBV7-2 with TRBJ2-1, with TRBD2 matching 12 bases. Germline V lookup: CDR1 SGHTA, CDR2 FQGNSA. V gave up 5 bases and J gave up 6 bases; unmatched junction bases: 8. CDR3 length: 16 amino acids. CDR3 amino acids: CASSSLAGGPGNEQFF. DNA for the CDR3: TGTGCCAGCAGCAGTCTAGCGGGGGGGCCCGGCAATGAGCAGTTCTTC.

The rearrangement links TRBV19 to TRBJ2-7; TRBD1 aligns across 8 bases. The length of the CDR3 is 15 residues. V was clipped by 5 bases and J by 1 base; unmatched bases: 7. The germline V gene encodes CDR1 LNHDA and CDR2 SQIVND (reference sequence). Here the CDR3 reads CASSRRGTGSYEQYF. The CDR3 bases are TGTGCCAGTAGTCGGCGAGGGACAGGATCCTACGAGCAGTACTTC.

This sequence joins TRBV2 and TRBJ1-1; D possibly corresponds to TRBD1 (5 bases). From germline, CDR1 is SNHLY and CDR2 FYNNEI. Trimming pared 2 bases from V and 3 bases from J, leaving 7 bases between. This CDR3 is 13 amino acids long. CDR3 in amino acids: CASSEQTDTEAFF. For the CDR3, the DNA is TGTGCCAGCAGTGAACAGACAGACACTGAAGCTTTCTTT.

This chain connects TRBV3-1 (or the pseudogene TRBV3-2) to TRBJ1-2; D is undetermined. The CDR3 consists of 13 residues. Germline V gives CDR1 LGHDT, CDR2 YNNKEL (reference sequence). The ends were cut back, 6 bases at V and 7 bases at J, with 15 bases in the middle. The CDR3 DNA is TGTGCCAGCAGACCCAAACCTAATGGTGGCTACACCTTC. It codes for CASRPKPNGGYTF.

This chain links TRBV5-1 with TRBJ2-1; 12 bases match TRBD2. The germline gives CDR1 SGHRS, CDR2 YFSETQ. There are 15 residues in the CDR3. The junction had 5 bases not matched to a gene; V was cut back by 4 bases and J by 6 bases. For the CDR3, the DNA is TGCGCCAGCAGCGCCCTAGCGGGAGGGCCCAATGAGCAGTTCTTC. Protein: CASSALAGGPNEQFF.

This chain joins TRBV13 and TRBJ1-4; 10 bases map to TRBD1. J was trimmed by 5 bases and V by 5 bases; bases with no gene match: 5. From germline, CDR1 is PRHDT and CDR2 FYEKMQ (reference sequence). The CDR3 sequence is 15 residues long. Here the CDR3 DNA reads TGTGCCAGCAGCCGAGGGACAGGGGCGAATGAAAAACTGTTTTTT. It specifies CASSRGTGANEKLFF.

CDR3 nucleotides: TGTGCCAGCTCACCAGCGGGAAACACAGATACGCAGTATTTT. This translates into CASSPAGNTDTQYF. V usage is TRBV18 and J usage is TRBJ2-3; D perhaps matches TRBD2 (6 bases). The CDR3 loop spans 14 amino acids. V was cut by 2 bases and J by 2 bases, with 8 bases left in between. CDR1 KGHSH and CDR2 LQKENI come from the germline V gene.

V gene TRBV2 combines with J gene TRBJ2-1, with a weak D call TRBD2 (6 bases). The CDR3 is 15 amino acids. Germline V lookup: CDR1 SNHLY, CDR2 FYNNEI. The V end lost 2 bases, the J end lost 1 base, and 9 bases lay between the germline ends. CDR3 region: CASSEWAGSYNEQFF. CDR3 DNA sequence: TGTGCCAGCAGTGAATGGGCGGGATCCTACAATGAGCAGTTCTTC.

This chain connects TRBV30 to TRBJ1-2; 12 nucleotides align to TRBD1. The CDR3 spans 17 residues. Trimming at V came to 8 bases and at J to 4 bases, leaving 17 bases not matched to a gene. Germline-derived CDR1 and CDR2 are GTSNPN and SVGIG (reference sequence). For the CDR3, the DNA is TGTGCCGGAATAAAGACCGGGACAGGGGGCTTGGGCTATGGCTACACCTTC. Its protein product is CAGIKTGTGGLGYGYTF.

Notes on this clone: The sample carries other DNA sequences with the same CDR3. The gene calls are TRBV29-1 and TRBJ1-2, with 7 bases lining up with TRBD1. Germline V gene data show CDR1 as SQVTM and CDR2 as ANQGSEA. The CDR3 extends over 11 amino acids. Trimming took 7 bases from V and 6 from J; bases not matched to a gene: 5. CDR3 amino acids: CSGRTGDGYTF. Here the CDR3 DNA reads TGCAGCGGTCGCACAGGGGATGGCTACACCTTC. The variable domain in full, with the rest retrieved from reference TRBV29-1 and TRBJ1-2, is SAVISQKPSRDICQRGTSLTIQCQVDSQVTMMFWYRQQPGQSLTLIATANQGSEATYESGFVIDKFPISRPNLTFSTLTVSNMSPEDSSIYLCSGRTGDGYTFGSGTRLTVV.

The V and J genes are TRBV7-6 and TRBJ2-1, with 14 bases matching TRBD2. The CDR3 contains 15 residues. Germline CDR1 and CDR2: SGHVS and FNYEAQ. J gave up 5 bases and V 4 bases, and 1 base lay outside the gene matches. The CDR3 coding sequence is TGTGCCAGCAGCTCGGGACTAGCGGGGGACAATGAGCAGTTCTTC. It codes for CASSSGLAGDNEQFF.

The CDR3: CASSYRNSRQETQYF. The CDR3 DNA reads as TGTGCCAGCAGTTATCGGAATAGCCGCCAAGAGACCCAGTACTTC. V and J are TRBV6-5 and TRBJ2-5; D remains unclear. V was clipped by 3 bases and J by 1 base, with 12 bases between them. In germline, CDR1 is MNHEY, CDR2 SVGAGI. The CDR3 is made up of 15 amino acids.